This T cell receptor (beta chain) was recovered during a study of T cells in Graves' hyperthyroidism and ophthalmopathy. V was pared by 8 bases and J by 11 bases, with 21 bases between. Germline assignment: CDR1 LGHDT and CDR2 YNNKEL (reference sequence). The CDR3 length is 13 residues. Regarding the study as a whole: From stable hyperthyroidism, ophthalmopathy was set apart by a 13 V-J model.

TCR beta CDR3 sequences were amplified from RNA transcripts. With the HTBI primer set, the TCR CDR3 went through a first round of RT-PCR. Each CDR3 protein gets one entry after TCRdb re-called the multiplex PCR reads with MiXCR. Of about 270,000 distinct CDR3 sequences in the sample, about 25% are singletons; the top ten hold approximately 30%. Those with hyperthyroidism were 18 to 65 years old, newly diagnosed, and ill for under 2 months. Not enrolled were patients with uncontrolled infection, other autoimmune disease, pregnancy or lactation. Approximately 9.3 ml of fresh peripheral blood supplied the PBMCs. This clonotype came up many times. Its antigen is not known.

Sequencing was done on a sample of blood. The V gene is TRBV3-1, the J gene TRBJ1-1; D ambiguous. The sequence derives from a man aged 35 to 55 with Graves' hyperthyroidism that later progressed to Graves' ophthalmopathy. For the CDR3, the DNA is TGTGCCAGCCGCACCACGAGCGGGGTGGAGGCTTTCTTT. It is translated as CASRTTSGVEAFF.